These 6 T cell receptor beta chains share one sample of origin, sequenced in a study of CD8+ T cells in alopecia areata. RNA was extracted and reverse transcribed into cDNA as the sequencing template. Libraries were prepared by immunoSEQ multiplex PCR; TCRdb keeps only in-frame clonotypes and omits some of them. The profile shows 100,000 to 150,000 clones, roughly 60% of them singletons. The treatment here: oral pan-JAK inhibitor, 5-10 mg twice daily. The source was CD8+ T cells sorted from blood, collected at week 4, from a patient treated with tofacitinib. The origin of the receptors is a human donor with alopecia areata.

This chain uses TRBV23-1 with TRBJ2-1; 7 bases fit TRBD1. TRBV23-1 is classed as an ORF, of uncertain function. This CDR3 spans 19 amino acids. V trimming: 7 bases; J trimming: 0 bases; junction bases outside the gene matches: 18. The CDR3: CASTQHDRAIYFSYNEQFF. The DNA for the CDR3 is TGCGCCAGCACCCAACATGACAGGGCGATTTACTTCTCCTACAATGAGCAGTTCTTC.

The chain combines TRBV30 with TRBJ2-3; no reliable D call. Trimming removed 4 bases at V and 0 bases at J, with 11 bases between. CDR3 length equals 14 residues. Germline assignment: CDR1 GTSNPN and CDR2 SVGIG (reference sequence). DNA for the CDR3: TGTGCCTGGATTGGGGTCCCCAGCACAGATACGCAGTATTTT. It codes for CAWIGVPSTDTQYF.

V and J are TRBV30 and TRBJ2-5; 9 bases fit TRBD1. V shed 2 bases and J 1 base; nucleotides not matched to a gene: 5. This CDR3 is built from 15 residues. Germline V CDR1 and CDR2: GTSNPN, SVGIG (reference sequence). CDR3 sequence (DNA): TGTGCCTGGAGTCTAGAGACAGGGGGCCAAGAGACCCAGTACTTC. Translating gives CAWSLETGGQETQYF.

The chain links TRBV30 to TRBJ1-2, with a possible D match to TRBD1 (6 bases). V was shortened by 0 bases and J by 6 bases, with 11 bases between the two germline ends. This CDR3 comprises 13 residues. The germline V gene has CDR1 GTSNPN and CDR2 SVGIG (reference sequence). CDR3 sequence reads: CAWSVGGGDGYTF. The CDR3 coding sequence is TGTGCCTGGAGTGTGGGCGGGGGCGATGGCTACACCTTC.

The rearrangement joins TRBV7-2 to TRBJ2-3, with a tentative D call TRBD2 (5 bases). The V end was cut by 3 bases, the J end by 6 bases, with 13 bases between. The germline V gene has CDR1 SGHTA and CDR2 FQGNSA. The CDR3 has 14 amino acids. CDR3 sequence reads: CASSLVLLGDTQYF. The CDR3 bases are TGTGCCAGCAGCTTGGTCCTACTAGGGGATACGCAGTATTTT. Variable domain in full (rest from reference TRBV7-2 and TRBJ2-3): GAGVSQSPSNKVTEKGKDVELRCDPISGHTALYWYRQSLGQGLEFLIYFQGNSAPDKSGLPSDRFSAERTGGSVSTLTIQRTQQEDSAVYLCASSLVLLGDTQYFGPGTRLTVL.

The rearrangement uses TRBV7-9 and TRBJ2-1, with 7 bases matching TRBD1. The V gene's germline CDR1 is SEHNR and CDR2 FQNEAQ (reference sequence). The trim removed 4 bases at V and 4 bases at J, leaving 16 bases unmatched. CDR3 size: 18 residues. CDR3 DNA sequence: TGTGCCAGCAGCTCCACTACGTTCACCTCAGGGGGTTACAATGAGCAGTTCTTC. It encodes CASSSTTFTSGGYNEQFF.